Listed below are T cell receptor beta chains from one sample, sequenced in a study of T cell responses to AZD1222 COVID-19 vaccine. Sequencing was performed with immunoSEQ multiplex PCR; in TCRdb, only in-frame clones are kept and a portion is missing. The data contain fewer than 180,000 clones, 90% to 95% of them singletons. The source was peripheral blood, collected on day 0 of AZD1222 vaccination. These receptors were obtained from an adult in good health. CDR3s include the opening cysteine and the closing phenylalanine or tryptophan. The D gene is left open where the match is weak. Not all rows give a size; the values are once, few, many and, for expanded clones, a class.

D gene: NA; V gene: TRBV19; clone size: NA; J gene: TRBJ1-2; CDR3 DNA: TGTGCCAGTACCCCCGATCGGGGGGCTGTTGGCTACACCTTC; CDR3 protein: CASTPDRGAVGYTF
D gene: TRBD1; V gene: TRBV19; clone size: NA; J gene: TRBJ1-2; CDR3 DNA: TGTGCCAGTAGTGCGACAGGGGACTATGGCTACACCTTC; CDR3 protein: CASSATGDYGYTF
D gene: TRBD2; V gene: TRBV19; clone size: NA; J gene: TRBJ2-5; CDR3 DNA: TGTGCCAGTAGTATGCGCGGGGGCCAAGAGACCCAGTACTTC; CDR3 protein: CASSMRGGQETQYF
D gene: NA; V gene: TRBV3-1/TRBV3-2; clone size: NA; J gene: TRBJ1-2; CDR3 DNA: TGTGCCAGCAGCCATGAGGGTAACTATGGCTACACCTTC; CDR3 protein: CASSHEGNYGYTF
D gene: NA; V gene: TRBV7-9; clone size: NA; J gene: TRBJ1-2; CDR3 DNA: TGTGCCAGCAGCTCCAGCAGTGGACTGACTTCTAACTATGGCTACACCTTC; CDR3 protein: CASSSSSGLTSNYGYTF
D gene: TRBD2; V gene: TRBV11-2; clone size: NA; J gene: TRBJ2-1; CDR3 DNA: TGTGCCAGCAGCTTAGATTGGAGCAGCGGGAGAAAGCAGTTCTTC; CDR3 protein: CASSLDWSSGRKQFF
D gene: NA; V gene: TRBV27; clone size: NA; J gene: TRBJ1-5; CDR3 DNA: TGTGCCAGCAGTTTATCATATAGCAATCAGCCCCAGCATTTT; CDR3 protein: CASSLSYSNQPQHF
D gene: NA; V gene: TRBV12-3/TRBV12-4; clone size: NA; J gene: TRBJ1-6; CDR3 DNA: TGTGCCAGCAGTGACGGCTATAATTCACCCCTCCACTTT; CDR3 protein: CASSDGYNSPLHF
D gene: NA; V gene: TRBV9; clone size: NA; J gene: TRBJ1-1; CDR3 DNA: TGTGCCAGCAGCGTAATCGGTTCTCGTGACACTGAAGCTTTCTTT; CDR3 protein: CASSVIGSRDTEAFF
D gene: NA; V gene: TRBV4-1; clone size: NA; J gene: TRBJ2-5; CDR3 DNA: TGCGCCAGCAGCCAAGAGAGACTCCTAAGGGAGACCCAGTACTTC; CDR3 protein: CASSQERLLRETQYF
D gene: NA; V gene: TRBV5-1; clone size: NA; J gene: TRBJ1-6; CDR3 DNA: TGCGCCAGCAGCTTGGCGGCACCAGGGAGCTCCTATAATTCACCCCTCCACTTT; CDR3 protein: CASSLAAPGSSYNSPLHF
D gene: NA; V gene: TRBV18; clone size: NA; J gene: TRBJ1-3; CDR3 DNA: TGTGCCAGCTCACCCAGGGGCGGCTCTGGAAACACCATATATTTT; CDR3 protein: CASSPRGGSGNTIYF
D gene: NA; V gene: TRBV7-6; clone size: NA; J gene: TRBJ2-1; CDR3 DNA: TGTGCCAGCAGCTTATACCTCCCTGGCTACAATGAGCAGTTCTTC; CDR3 protein: CASSLYLPGYNEQFF
D gene: TRBD2; V gene: TRBV2; clone size: NA; J gene: TRBJ2-1; CDR3 DNA: TGTGCCAGCAGTGATGAGCGGGAAATTCACAATGAGCAGTTCTTC; CDR3 protein: CASSDEREIHNEQFF
D gene: TRBD1; V gene: TRBV5-1; clone size: NA; J gene: TRBJ2-2; CDR3 DNA: TGCGCCAGCAGTCGGACAGGGACGGGCACCGGGGAGCTGTTTTTT; CDR3 protein: CASSRTGTGTGELFF
D gene: NA; V gene: TRBV5-4; clone size: NA; J gene: TRBJ1-2; CDR3 DNA: TGTGCCAGCAGCCCTTACACAGGGAACTATGGCTACACCTTC; CDR3 protein: CASSPYTGNYGYTF
D gene: TRBD1; V gene: TRBV19; clone size: NA; J gene: TRBJ1-1; CDR3 DNA: TGTGCCAGCCCCCCGGGACAGTACATGAACACTGAAGCTTTCTTT; CDR3 protein: CASPPGQYMNTEAFF
D gene: NA; V gene: TRBV4-1; clone size: NA; J gene: TRBJ1-5; CDR3 DNA: TGCGCCAGCAGCCAAGAGGAGCGTCAGCCCCAGCATTTT; CDR3 protein: CASSQEERQPQHF
D gene: TRBD2; V gene: TRBV5-6; clone size: NA; J gene: TRBJ2-1; CDR3 DNA: TGTGCCAGCAGCTCCGGAGCGGGGCACTCCTACAATGAGCAGTTCTTC; CDR3 protein: CASSSGAGHSYNEQFF
D gene: TRBD1; V gene: TRBV19; clone size: NA; J gene: TRBJ1-2; CDR3 DNA: TGTGCCAGTAGTGCCGGGACAGCAAAGGATGGCTACACCTTC; CDR3 protein: CASSAGTAKDGYTF
D gene: NA; V gene: TRBV5-1; clone size: NA; J gene: TRBJ1-2; CDR3 DNA: TGCGCCAGCAGCTTGGTAGGGACATCATACGGCTACACCTTC; CDR3 protein: CASSLVGTSYGYTF
D gene: TRBD1; V gene: TRBV11-1; clone size: NA; J gene: TRBJ2-3; CDR3 DNA: TGTGCCAGCCATACGACAGGGGGGGTTTGGGATACGCAGTATTTT; CDR3 protein: CASHTTGGVWDTQYF
D gene: TRBD2; V gene: TRBV6-5; clone size: NA; J gene: TRBJ2-3; CDR3 DNA: TGTGCCAGCAGTAATGGAGCGGGGGGGCCAGATACGCAGTATTTT; CDR3 protein: CASSNGAGGPDTQYF
D gene: NA; V gene: TRBV15; clone size: NA; J gene: TRBJ2-1; CDR3 DNA: TGTGCCACCAGTGAAAGGGCATCCTACAATGAGCAGTTCTTC; CDR3 protein: CATSERASYNEQFF
D gene: NA; V gene: TRBV12-3/TRBV12-4; clone size: NA; J gene: TRBJ2-5; CDR3 DNA: TGTGCCAGCAGTTTAGGAGGGCAAGAGACCCAGTACTTC; CDR3 protein: CASSLGGQETQYF
D gene: NA; V gene: TRBV7-9; clone size: NA; J gene: TRBJ1-5; CDR3 DNA: TGTGCCAGCAGCTTATTAGGGGGGCCGGGGCAGCCCCAGCATTTT; CDR3 protein: CASSLLGGPGQPQHF
D gene: NA; V gene: TRBV19; clone size: few; J gene: TRBJ1-2; CDR3 DNA: TGTGCCAGTAGACCCGGGCAGGGGTGGTATGGCTACACCTTC; CDR3 protein: CASRPGQGWYGYTF
D gene: NA; V gene: TRBV24-1; clone size: NA; J gene: TRBJ2-2; CDR3 DNA: TGTGCCACCAGTGGCAATAAGAACACCGGGGAGCTGTTTTTT; CDR3 protein: CATSGNKNTGELFF
D gene: NA; V gene: TRBV18; clone size: NA; J gene: TRBJ2-5; CDR3 DNA: TGTGCCAGCTCACCATTCTCGGGTCAAGAGACCCAGTACTTC; CDR3 protein: CASSPFSGQETQYF
D gene: TRBD1; V gene: TRBV6-5; clone size: NA; J gene: TRBJ1-4; CDR3 DNA: TGTGCCAGCAGACGGACAGGGTTCGGTAATGAAAAACTGTTTTTT; CDR3 protein: CASRRTGFGNEKLFF
D gene: TRBD1; V gene: TRBV5-1; clone size: NA; J gene: TRBJ1-2; CDR3 DNA: TGCGCCAGCAGCACCGGGACAGGCTATGGCTACACCTTC; CDR3 protein: CASSTGTGYGYTF